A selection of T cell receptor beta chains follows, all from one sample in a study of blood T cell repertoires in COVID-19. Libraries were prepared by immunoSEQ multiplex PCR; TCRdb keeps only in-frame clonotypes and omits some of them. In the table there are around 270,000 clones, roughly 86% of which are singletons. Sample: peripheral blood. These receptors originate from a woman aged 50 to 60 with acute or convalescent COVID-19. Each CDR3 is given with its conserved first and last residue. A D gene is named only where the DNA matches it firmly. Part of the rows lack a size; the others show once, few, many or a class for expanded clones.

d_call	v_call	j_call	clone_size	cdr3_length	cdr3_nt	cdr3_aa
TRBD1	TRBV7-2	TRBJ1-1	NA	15	TGTGCCAGCAGCAACTACAGGGGCCGTGGAACTGAAGCTTTCTTT	CASSNYRGRGTEAFF
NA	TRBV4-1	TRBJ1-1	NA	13	TGCGCCAGCAGCCAAGTACCGAGCGCGGAAGCTTTCTTT	CASSQVPSAEAFF
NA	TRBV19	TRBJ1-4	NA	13	TGTGCCAGTAGTATCGACAGTAATGAAAAACTGTTTTTT	CASSIDSNEKLFF
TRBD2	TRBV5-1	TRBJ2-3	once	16	TGCGCCAGCAGCTTGGTCGGGGGGTGGAGCACAGATACGCAGTATTTT	CASSLVGGWSTDTQYF
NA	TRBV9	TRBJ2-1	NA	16	TGTGCCAGCAGCAACTTCAGGGGATCCATTTACAATGAGCAGTTCTTC	CASSNFRGSIYNEQFF
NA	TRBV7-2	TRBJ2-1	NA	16	TGTGCCAGCAGCTTAGGACCGGGGAGCTCCTACAATGAGCAGTTCTTC	CASSLGPGSSYNEQFF
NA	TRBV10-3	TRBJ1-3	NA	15	TGTGCCATCAGTGAGGGCCCCAGCTCTGGAAACACCATATATTTT	CAISEGPSSGNTIYF
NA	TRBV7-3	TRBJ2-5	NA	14	TGTGCCAGCAGCTCAAGAGCCAACCAAGAGACCCAGTACTTC	CASSSRANQETQYF
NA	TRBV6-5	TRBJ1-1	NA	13	TGTGCCAGCAGTTACGATTCCCAGGGTGAAGCTTTCTTT	CASSYDSQGEAFF
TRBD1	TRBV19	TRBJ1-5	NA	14	TGTGCCAGTAGTGCCAACAGGGGAGGACAGCCCCAGCATTTT	CASSANRGGQPQHF
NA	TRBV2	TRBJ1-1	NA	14	TGTGCCAGCAGTGTGTTGCAGATGAACACTGAAGCTTTCTTT	CASSVLQMNTEAFF
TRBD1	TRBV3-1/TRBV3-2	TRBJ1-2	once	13	TGTGCCAGCAGCGACCAGGGGGTTGGGGGCTACACCTTC	CASSDQGVGGYTF
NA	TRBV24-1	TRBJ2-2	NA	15	TGTGCCACCAGTGAAGAGGGTGCGAACACCGGGGAGCTGTTTTTT	CATSEEGANTGELFF
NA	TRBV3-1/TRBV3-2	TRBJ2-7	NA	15	TGTGCCAGCAGCCCTGAATCGGGACTGAGGGGCGAGCAGTACTTC	CASSPESGLRGEQYF
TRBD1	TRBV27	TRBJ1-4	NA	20	TGTGCCAGCAGTCAACGGACAGGGTATATCGACTGGGGAACTAATGAAAAACTGTTTTTT	CASSQRTGYIDWGTNEKLFF
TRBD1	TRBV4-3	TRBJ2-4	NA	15	TGCGCCAGCAGCCAAGAAGGACAGGGGGGAGACATTCAGTACTTC	CASSQEGQGGDIQYF
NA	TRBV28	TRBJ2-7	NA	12	TGTGCCAGCAGTTTCGCGGGGTACGAGCAGTACTTC	CASSFAGYEQYF
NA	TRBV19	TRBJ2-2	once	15	TGTGCCAGTAGTACGGTCGAGGCGGCCACCGGGGAGCTGTTTTTT	CASSTVEAATGELFF
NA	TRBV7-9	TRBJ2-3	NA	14	TGTGCCAGCAGCTTAGGAGTGAGCACAGATACGCAGTATTTT	CASSLGVSTDTQYF
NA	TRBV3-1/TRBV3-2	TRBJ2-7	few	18	TGTGCCAGCAGCTCCCCGACGGAGGGCCCCCGAAGGAATCACGAGCAGTACTTC	CASSSPTEGPRRNHEQYF
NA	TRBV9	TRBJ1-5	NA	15	TGTGCCAGCAGCCCAACAGGGTGGAGCAATCAGCCCCAGCATTTT	CASSPTGWSNQPQHF
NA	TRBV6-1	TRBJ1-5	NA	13	TGTGCCAGCAGTGAATCCGGGAATCAGCCCCAGCATTTT	CASSESGNQPQHF
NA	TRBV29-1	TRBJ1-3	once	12	TGCAGCGCGGTGACAGGTGGAAACACCATATATTTT	CSAVTGGNTIYF
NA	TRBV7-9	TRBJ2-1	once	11	TGTGCCAGCGAGGGCTATAATGAGCAGTTCTTC	CASEGYNEQFF
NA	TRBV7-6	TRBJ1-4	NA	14	TGTGCCAGCAGCTCGGTCACAGGGAACGAAAAACTGTTTTTT	CASSSVTGNEKLFF
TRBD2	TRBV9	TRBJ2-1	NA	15	TGTGCCAGCAGCCGGGAGGGGGACTCCTACAATGAGCAGTTCTTC	CASSREGDSYNEQFF
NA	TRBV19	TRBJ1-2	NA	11	TGTGCCACTTGCGGGGAGGGGGGCTACACCTTC	CATCGEGGYTF
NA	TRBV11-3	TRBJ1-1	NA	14	TGTGCCAGCAGCTTAGAGGGCAGGGGTTGGGAAGCTTTCTTT	CASSLEGRGWEAFF
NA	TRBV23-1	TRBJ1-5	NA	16	TGCGCCAGCAGTCAATTTGACAGATATAGCAATCAGCCCCAGCATTTT	CASSQFDRYSNQPQHF
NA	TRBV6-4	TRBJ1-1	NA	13	TGTGCCAGCAGTAGCGACGGGAACACTGAAGCTTTCTTT	CASSSDGNTEAFF
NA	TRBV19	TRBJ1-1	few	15	TGTGCCAGTAGTATGGGGGCTGGTCTGAACACTGAAGCTTTCTTT	CASSMGAGLNTEAFF
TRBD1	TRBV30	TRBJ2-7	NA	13	TGTGCCTGGATCGGACAGGGGTCCTACGAGCAGTACTTC	CAWIGQGSYEQYF
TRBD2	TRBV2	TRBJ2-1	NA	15	TGTGCCAGCAGGGGTACTAGCGCTTCCTACAATGAGCAGTTCTTC	CASRGTSASYNEQFF
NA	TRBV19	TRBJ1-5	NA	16	TGTGCCAGTAGTACAAGGGGGGGGGTCGGCAATCAGCCCCAGCATTTT	CASSTRGGVGNQPQHF
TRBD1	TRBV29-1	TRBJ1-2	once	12	TGCAGCGTTGAATCAACAGGGGACGGCTACACCTTC	CSVESTGDGYTF
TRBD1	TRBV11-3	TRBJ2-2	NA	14	TGTGCCAGCAGCACAGGGGTAACCACCGGGGAGCTGTTTTTT	CASSTGVTTGELFF
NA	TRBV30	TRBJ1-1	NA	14	TGTGCCTGGAGTGTACGCCAGGGATCCACTGAAGCTTTCTTT	CAWSVRQGSTEAFF
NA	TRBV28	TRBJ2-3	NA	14	TGTGCCAGCAGTCGACATACACAGACAGATACGCAGTATTTT	CASSRHTQTDTQYF
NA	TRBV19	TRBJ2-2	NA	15	TGTGCCAGTAATACGGGACTCACTCTCACCGGGGAGCTGTTTTTT	CASNTGLTLTGELFF
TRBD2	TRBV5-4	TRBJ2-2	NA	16	TGTGCCAGCAGCCTTCCTAGCGGGAGCGGGTCCGGGGAGCTGTTTTTT	CASSLPSGSGSGELFF
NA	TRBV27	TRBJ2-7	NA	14	TGTGCCAGCAGGGCCAGGATACCCCCCTACGAGCAGTACTTC	CASRARIPPYEQYF
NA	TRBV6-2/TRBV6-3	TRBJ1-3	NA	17	TGTGCCAGCAGTTACTACATACAGGACCGCTTTGGAAACACCATATATTTT	CASSYYIQDRFGNTIYF
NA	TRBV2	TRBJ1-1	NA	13	TGTGCCAGCATGGGGGGGCTGAACACTGAAGCTTTCTTT	CASMGGLNTEAFF
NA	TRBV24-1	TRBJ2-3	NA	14	TGTGCCACCAGTGATACGTGGTTACTTGATACGCAGTATTTT	CATSDTWLLDTQYF